This T cell receptor (beta chain) was recovered during a study of glioma-infiltrating T cells. Trimming removed 4 bases from V and 0 bases from J; junction bases left unmatched: 7. CDR3 length: 15 amino acids. Looked up from germline, CDR1 is SQVTM and CDR2 is ANQGSEA. Using RNA template, CDR3s of TCR alpha and beta were amplified with iRepertoire arm-PCR. One-step reverse transcription and amplification started from around 100-400 ng of tissue mRNA or PBMC total RNA. TCRdb re-called the multiplex PCR reads through MiXCR, storing one row per CDR3 protein. The sample has over 100,000 distinct CDR3 sequences; less than 30% are singletons. This clonotype was counted at least ten times. Its antigen remains unidentified. Whole-study findings and limits: Above-expected tissue-blood divergence occurred in all gliomas, most in low-grade ones. CDR3 overlap between tissue and blood was very small.

The sample taken for sequencing was glioma tissue, nonneoplastic brain tissue, or PBMCs (not recorded which). The clonotype originates from a human donor with low-grade glioma or glioblastoma, undergoing nonglioma brain surgery, or in good health (not recorded which). The chain links TRBV29-1 to TRBJ1-1; TRBD1 matches 8 bases. The CDR3 loop reads CSVAPGQGMNTEAFF. DNA for the CDR3: TGCAGCGTTGCACCCGGACAGGGAATGAACACTGAAGCTTTCTTT.